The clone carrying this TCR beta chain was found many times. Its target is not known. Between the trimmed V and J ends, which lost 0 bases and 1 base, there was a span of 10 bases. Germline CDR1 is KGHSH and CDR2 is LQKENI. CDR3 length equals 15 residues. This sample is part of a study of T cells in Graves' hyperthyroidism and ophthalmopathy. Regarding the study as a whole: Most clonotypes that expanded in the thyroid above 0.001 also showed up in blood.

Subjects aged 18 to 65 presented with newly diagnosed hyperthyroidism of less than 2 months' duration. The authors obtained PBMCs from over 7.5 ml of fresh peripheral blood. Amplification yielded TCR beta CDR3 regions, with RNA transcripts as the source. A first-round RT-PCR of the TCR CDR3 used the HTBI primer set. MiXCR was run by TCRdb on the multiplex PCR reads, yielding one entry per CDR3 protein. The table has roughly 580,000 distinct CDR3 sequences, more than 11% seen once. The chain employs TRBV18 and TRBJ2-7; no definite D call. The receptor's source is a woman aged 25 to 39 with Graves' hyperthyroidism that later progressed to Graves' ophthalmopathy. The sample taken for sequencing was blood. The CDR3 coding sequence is TGTGCCAGCTCACCACCGGGGTCTGGGTCCTACGAGCAGTACTTC. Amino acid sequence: CASSPPGSGSYEQYF.